A selection of T cell receptor beta chains follows, all from one sample in a study of blood T cell repertoires in COVID-19. Sequenced by immunoSEQ multiplex PCR; TCRdb stores in-frame clones only, minus some. The sample consists of 200,000 to 250,000 clones, around 88% of them appearing once. Sample: peripheral blood. Receptor source: a man between 18 and 29 years old with active or convalescent COVID-19. Each CDR3 is given with its conserved first and last residue. D genes are given only for firm matches. Clone size is stated in some rows and not others, as once, few, many or a class when expanded.

clone size: .; V gene: TRBV30; D gene: .; J gene: TRBJ1-1; CDR3 protein: CAWSVLRGEGTEAFF; CDR3 DNA: TGTGCCTGGAGTGTACTAAGAGGGGAGGGCACTGAAGCTTTCTTT
clone size: .; V gene: TRBV18; D gene: TRBD1; J gene: TRBJ1-1; CDR3 protein: CASSPGLTGGTEAFF; CDR3 DNA: TGTGCCAGCTCACCAGGGTTGACAGGGGGCACTGAAGCTTTCTTT
clone size: .; V gene: TRBV6-4; D gene: .; J gene: TRBJ1-6; CDR3 protein: CASSEAGDTNSPLHF; CDR3 DNA: TGTGCCAGCAGTGAGGCAGGGGACACCAATTCACCCCTCCACTTT
clone size: .; V gene: TRBV19; D gene: TRBD1; J gene: TRBJ1-1; CDR3 protein: CASTGTAGGTEAFF; CDR3 DNA: TGTGCCAGCACTGGGACAGCCGGAGGGACTGAAGCTTTCTTT
clone size: .; V gene: TRBV28; D gene: TRBD1; J gene: TRBJ1-6; CDR3 protein: CASSFVGRGTINSPLHF; CDR3 DNA: TGTGCCAGCAGTTTCGTAGGCAGGGGGACCATTAATTCACCCCTCCACTTT
clone size: once; V gene: TRBV5-6; D gene: TRBD1; J gene: TRBJ1-2; CDR3 protein: CASSSPGGGYGYTF; CDR3 DNA: TGTGCCAGCAGCTCGCCAGGGGGCGGCTATGGCTACACCTTC
clone size: once; V gene: TRBV5-6; D gene: .; J gene: TRBJ2-7; CDR3 protein: CASSWFWESSYEQYF; CDR3 DNA: TGTGCCAGCAGCTGGTTCTGGGAGAGCTCCTACGAGCAGTACTTC
clone size: .; V gene: TRBV6-6; D gene: .; J gene: TRBJ1-5; CDR3 protein: CASSYSGGEAQHF; CDR3 DNA: TGTGCCAGCAGTTACTCTGGGGGGGAAGCCCAGCATTTT
clone size: .; V gene: TRBV28; D gene: .; J gene: TRBJ1-1; CDR3 protein: CASSFAGANTEAFF; CDR3 DNA: TGTGCCAGCAGTTTTGCGGGTGCGAACACTGAAGCTTTCTTT
clone size: once; V gene: TRBV30; D gene: TRBD1; J gene: TRBJ2-7; CDR3 protein: CAWNVRPGTASKGVTYEQYF; CDR3 DNA: TGTGCCTGGAACGTCCGGCCCGGGACAGCGAGCAAGGGGGTTACCTACGAGCAGTACTTC
clone size: .; V gene: TRBV7-9; D gene: TRBD2; J gene: TRBJ2-5; CDR3 protein: CASSLSASGRETQYF; CDR3 DNA: TGTGCCAGCAGCTTATCCGCGAGCGGGAGGGAGACCCAGTACTTC
clone size: few; V gene: TRBV2; D gene: .; J gene: TRBJ2-1; CDR3 protein: CASSSSRDNEQFF; CDR3 DNA: TGTGCCAGCAGTTCTTCCCGGGACAATGAGCAGTTCTTC
clone size: .; V gene: TRBV30; D gene: TRBD2; J gene: TRBJ2-7; CDR3 protein: CAWARPASGSWGEQYF; CDR3 DNA: TGTGCCTGGGCCCGTCCTGCTAGCGGGAGTTGGGGCGAGCAGTACTTC
clone size: .; V gene: TRBV6-2/TRBV6-3; D gene: .; J gene: TRBJ2-3; CDR3 protein: CASSYPGHTDTQYF; CDR3 DNA: TGTGCCAGCAGTTACCCCGGACACACAGATACGCAGTATTTT
clone size: .; V gene: TRBV3-1/TRBV3-2; D gene: TRBD2; J gene: TRBJ2-7; CDR3 protein: CASSPIAGGNEQYF; CDR3 DNA: TGTGCCAGCAGCCCAATAGCGGGAGGCAACGAGCAGTACTTC
clone size: .; V gene: TRBV5-4; D gene: .; J gene: TRBJ2-7; CDR3 protein: CASSLASSGGYEQYF; CDR3 DNA: TGTGCCAGCAGCTTGGCGTCTTCCGGCGGCTACGAGCAGTACTTC
clone size: .; V gene: TRBV10-3; D gene: .; J gene: TRBJ1-2; CDR3 protein: CAITGGEEANYGYTF; CDR3 DNA: TGTGCCATCACTGGGGGGGAGGAAGCTAACTATGGCTACACCTTC
clone size: once; V gene: TRBV19; D gene: TRBD1; J gene: TRBJ2-5; CDR3 protein: CASSSRGQGVGSRETQYF; CDR3 DNA: TGTGCCAGTAGTAGCCGGGGACAGGGGGTAGGAAGTCGAGAGACCCAGTACTTC